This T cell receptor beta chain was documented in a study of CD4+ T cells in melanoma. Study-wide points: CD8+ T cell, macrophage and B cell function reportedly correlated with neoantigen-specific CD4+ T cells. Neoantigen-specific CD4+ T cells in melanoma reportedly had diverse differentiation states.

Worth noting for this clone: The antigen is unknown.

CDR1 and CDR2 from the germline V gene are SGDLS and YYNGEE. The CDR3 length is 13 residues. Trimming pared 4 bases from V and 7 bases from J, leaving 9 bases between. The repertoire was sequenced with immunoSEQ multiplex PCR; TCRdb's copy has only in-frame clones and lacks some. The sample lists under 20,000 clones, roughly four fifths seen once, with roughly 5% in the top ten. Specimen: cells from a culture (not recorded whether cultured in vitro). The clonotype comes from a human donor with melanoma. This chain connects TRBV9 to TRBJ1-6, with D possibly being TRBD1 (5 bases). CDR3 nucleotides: TGTGCCAGCAGCCCTGGGGGGAATTCACCCCTCCACTTT. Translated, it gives CASSPGGNSPLHF.